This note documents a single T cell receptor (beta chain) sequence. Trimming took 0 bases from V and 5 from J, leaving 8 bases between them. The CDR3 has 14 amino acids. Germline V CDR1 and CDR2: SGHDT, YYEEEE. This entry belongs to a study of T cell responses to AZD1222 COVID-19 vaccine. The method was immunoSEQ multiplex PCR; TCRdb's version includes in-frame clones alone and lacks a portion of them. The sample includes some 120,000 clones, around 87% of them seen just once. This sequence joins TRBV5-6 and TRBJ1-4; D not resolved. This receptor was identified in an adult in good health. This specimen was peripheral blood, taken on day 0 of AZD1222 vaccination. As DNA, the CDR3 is TGTGCCAGCAGCTTGGGCCCCAGGAATGAAAAACTGTTTTTT. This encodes CASSLGPRNEKLFF.